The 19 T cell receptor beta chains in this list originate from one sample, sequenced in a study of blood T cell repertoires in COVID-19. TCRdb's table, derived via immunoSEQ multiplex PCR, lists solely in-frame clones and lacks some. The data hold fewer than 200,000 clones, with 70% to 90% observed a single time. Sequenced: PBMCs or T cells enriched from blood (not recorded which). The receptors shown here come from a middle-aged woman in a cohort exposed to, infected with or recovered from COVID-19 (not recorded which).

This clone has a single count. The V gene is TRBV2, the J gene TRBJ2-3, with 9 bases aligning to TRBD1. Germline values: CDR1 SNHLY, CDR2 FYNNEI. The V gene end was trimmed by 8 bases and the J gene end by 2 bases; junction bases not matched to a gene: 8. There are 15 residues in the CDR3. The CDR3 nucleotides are TGTGCCAGCCCCGAGCGGGACAGGGACACAGATACGCAGTATTTT. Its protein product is CASPERDRDTDTQYF.

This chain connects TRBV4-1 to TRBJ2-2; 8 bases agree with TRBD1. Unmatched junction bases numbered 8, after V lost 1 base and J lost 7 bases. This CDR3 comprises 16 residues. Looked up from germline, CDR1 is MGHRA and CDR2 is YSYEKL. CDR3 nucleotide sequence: TGCGCCAGCAGCCAAGCGCCGGACAGGGATCACGGGGAGCTGTTTTTT. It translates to CASSQAPDRDHGELFF.

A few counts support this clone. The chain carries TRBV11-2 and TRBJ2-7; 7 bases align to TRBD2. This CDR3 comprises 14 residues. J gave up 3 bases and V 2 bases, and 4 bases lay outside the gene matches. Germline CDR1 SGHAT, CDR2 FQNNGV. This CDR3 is CASSLHPSGYEQYF. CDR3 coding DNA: TGTGCCAGCAGCTTACATCCTAGCGGCTACGAGCAGTACTTC.

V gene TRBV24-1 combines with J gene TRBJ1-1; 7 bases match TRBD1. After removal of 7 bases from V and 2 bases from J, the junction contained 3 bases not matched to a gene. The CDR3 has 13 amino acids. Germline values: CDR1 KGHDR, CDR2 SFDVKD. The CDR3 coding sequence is TGTGCCACCAGGACAGGGATCAACACTGAAGCTTTCTTT. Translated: CATRTGINTEAFF.

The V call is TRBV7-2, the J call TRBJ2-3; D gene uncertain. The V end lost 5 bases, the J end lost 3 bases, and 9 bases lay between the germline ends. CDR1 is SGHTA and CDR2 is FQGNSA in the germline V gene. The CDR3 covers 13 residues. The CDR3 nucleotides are TGTGCCAGCAGCATAACCGGGACAGATACGCAGTATTTT. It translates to CASSITGTDTQYF.

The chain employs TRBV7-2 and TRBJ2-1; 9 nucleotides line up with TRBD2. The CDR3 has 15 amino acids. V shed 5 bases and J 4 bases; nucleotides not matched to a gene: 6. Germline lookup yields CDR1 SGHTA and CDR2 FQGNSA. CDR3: CASSALAGGYNEQFF. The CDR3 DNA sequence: TGTGCCAGCAGCGCACTAGCGGGCGGATACAATGAGCAGTTCTTC. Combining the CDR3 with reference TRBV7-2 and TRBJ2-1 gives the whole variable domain GAGVSQSPSNKVTEKGKDVELRCDPISGHTALYWYRQSLGQGLEFLIYFQGNSAPDKSGLPSDRFSAERTGGSVSTLTIQRTQQEDSAVYLCASSALAGGYNEQFFGPGTRLTVL.

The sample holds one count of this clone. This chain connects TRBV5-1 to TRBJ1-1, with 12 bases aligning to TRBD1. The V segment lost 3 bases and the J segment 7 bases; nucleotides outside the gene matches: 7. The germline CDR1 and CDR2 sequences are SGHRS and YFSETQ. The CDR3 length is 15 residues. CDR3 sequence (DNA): TGCGCCAGCAGCTATGAGGGACAGGGGGCGGTTGAAGCTTTCTTT. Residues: CASSYEGQGAVEAFF.

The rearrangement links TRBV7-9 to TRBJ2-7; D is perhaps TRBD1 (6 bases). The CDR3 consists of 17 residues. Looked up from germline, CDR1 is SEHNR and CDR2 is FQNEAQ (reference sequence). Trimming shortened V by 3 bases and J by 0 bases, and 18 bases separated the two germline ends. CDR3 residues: CASSFPFEGVNSYEQYF. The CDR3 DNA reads TGTGCCAGCAGCTTTCCATTCGAGGGGGTCAACTCCTACGAGCAGTACTTC.

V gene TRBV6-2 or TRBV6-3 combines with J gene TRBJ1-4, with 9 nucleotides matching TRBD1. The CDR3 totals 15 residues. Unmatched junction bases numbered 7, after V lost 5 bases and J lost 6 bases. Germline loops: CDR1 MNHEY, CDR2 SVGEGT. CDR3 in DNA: TGTGCCAGCAGTACAGGACAGGGGTGGGATGAAAAACTGTTTTTT. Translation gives CASSTGQGWDEKLFF.

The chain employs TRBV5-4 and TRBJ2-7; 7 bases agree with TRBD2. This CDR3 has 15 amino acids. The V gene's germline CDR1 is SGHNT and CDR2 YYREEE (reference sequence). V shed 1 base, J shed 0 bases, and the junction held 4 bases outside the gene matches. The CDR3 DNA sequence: TGTGCCAGCAGCTTGTCGCGGGGGAGCTCCTACGAGCAGTACTTC. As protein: CASSLSRGSSYEQYF.

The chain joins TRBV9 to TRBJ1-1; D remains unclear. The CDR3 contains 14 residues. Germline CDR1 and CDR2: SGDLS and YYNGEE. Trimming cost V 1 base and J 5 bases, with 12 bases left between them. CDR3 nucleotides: TGTGCCAGCAGCGTAAGTAGCAGTCATACTGAAGCTTTCTTT. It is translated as CASSVSSSHTEAFF.

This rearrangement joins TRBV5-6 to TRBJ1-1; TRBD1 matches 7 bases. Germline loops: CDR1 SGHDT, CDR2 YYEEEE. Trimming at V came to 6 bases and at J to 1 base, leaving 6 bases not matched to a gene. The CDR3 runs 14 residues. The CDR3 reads CASKDRGRNTEAFF. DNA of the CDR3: TGTGCCAGCAAAGATAGGGGGCGGAACACTGAAGCTTTCTTT.

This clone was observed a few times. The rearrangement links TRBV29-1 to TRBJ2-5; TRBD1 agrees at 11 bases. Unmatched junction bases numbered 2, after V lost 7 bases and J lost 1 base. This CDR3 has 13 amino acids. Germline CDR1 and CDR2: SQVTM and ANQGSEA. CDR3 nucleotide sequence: TGCAGCGCTGGGACAGGGGGCCAAGAGACCCAGTACTTC. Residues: CSAGTGGQETQYF. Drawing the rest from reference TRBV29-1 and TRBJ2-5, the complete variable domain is SAVISQKPSRDICQRGTSLTIQCQVDSQVTMMFWYRQQPGQSLTLIATANQGSEATYESGFVIDKFPISRPNLTFSTLTVSNMSPEDSSIYLCSAGTGGQETQYFGPGTRLLVL.

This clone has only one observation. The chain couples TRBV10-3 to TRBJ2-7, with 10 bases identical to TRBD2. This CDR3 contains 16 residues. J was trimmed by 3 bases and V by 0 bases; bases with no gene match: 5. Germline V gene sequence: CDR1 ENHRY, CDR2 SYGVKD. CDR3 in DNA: TGTGCCATCAGTGAGTCCAAGCGGGAGGGGAACTACGAGCAGTACTTC. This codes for CAISESKREGNYEQYF.

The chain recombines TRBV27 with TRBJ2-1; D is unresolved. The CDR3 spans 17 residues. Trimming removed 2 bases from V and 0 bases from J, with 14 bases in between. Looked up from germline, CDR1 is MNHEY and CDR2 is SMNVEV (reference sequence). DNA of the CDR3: TGTGCCAGCAGTTTAAAGCAAACGGAGCCCTCCTACAATGAGCAGTTCTTC. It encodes CASSLKQTEPSYNEQFF.

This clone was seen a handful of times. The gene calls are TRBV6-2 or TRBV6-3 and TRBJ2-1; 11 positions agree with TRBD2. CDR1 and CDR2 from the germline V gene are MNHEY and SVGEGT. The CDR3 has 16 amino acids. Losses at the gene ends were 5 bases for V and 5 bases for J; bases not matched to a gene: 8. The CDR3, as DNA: TGTGCCAGCAGTCTACGACTAGCGGGACGAAACAATGAGCAGTTCTTC. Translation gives CASSLRLAGRNNEQFF.

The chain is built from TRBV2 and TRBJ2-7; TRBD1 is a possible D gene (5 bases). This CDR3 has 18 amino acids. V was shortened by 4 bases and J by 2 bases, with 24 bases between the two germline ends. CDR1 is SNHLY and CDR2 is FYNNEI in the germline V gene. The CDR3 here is CASSAQSPRRQGPYEQYF. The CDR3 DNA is TGTGCCAGCAGTGCTCAATCTCCCCGTCGGCAGGGCCCCTACGAGCAGTACTTC.

The CDR3 sequence is CASSLGGRVYNEQFF. The CDR3 coding sequence is TGTGCCAGCAGCTTAGGTGGCAGGGTCTACAATGAGCAGTTCTTC. This chain connects TRBV11-3 to TRBJ2-1, with D perhaps matching TRBD1 (5 bases). Per germline, CDR1 SGHNT and CDR2 YENEEA. V lost 1 base, J lost 3 bases, and 10 bases lay in between. This CDR3 spans 15 amino acids.

For the CDR3, the DNA is TGTGCCAGCGTACCGACAGCCTTCTTGGGCTACACCTTC. Its translation is CASVPTAFLGYTF. The chain links TRBV28 to TRBJ1-2, with D maybe TRBD1 (5 bases). There are 13 residues in the CDR3. Germline CDR1 MDHEN, CDR2 SYDVKM. V gave up 8 bases and J gave up 8 bases, with 18 bases separating them.